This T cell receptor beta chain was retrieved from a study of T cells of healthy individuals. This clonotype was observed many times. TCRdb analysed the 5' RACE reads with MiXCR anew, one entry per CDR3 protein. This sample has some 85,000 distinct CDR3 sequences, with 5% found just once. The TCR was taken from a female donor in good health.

The CDR3 sequence is CASSFNIRTGELFF. The CDR3 region has the DNA TGTGCCAGCAGCTTCAATATTCGCACCGGGGAGCTGTTTTTT. The V gene is TRBV7-2, the J gene TRBJ2-2; D unclear. V was pared by 3 bases and J by 4 bases, with 9 bases between. The CDR3 length is 14 residues. Germline V CDR1 and CDR2: SGHTA, FQGNSA.